The 28 T cell receptor beta chains below were found in one sample sequenced in a study of T cell repertoires in cytomegalovirus infection. Via MiXCR, TCRdb re-called the reads, giving one row per CDR3 protein. The sample lists roughly 76,000 distinct CDR3 sequences, approximately 3.7% occurring once. Sequenced: PBMCs. The receptors originated from a human donor in good health (CMV status not recorded). Some clones in this sample may be carry-over from other donors' samples.

With regard to this clonotype: With a much larger clone just one base away, this may be a read error. The rearrangement uses TRBV2 and TRBJ1-1; weak D call: TRBD1 (6 bases). CDR1 and CDR2 (germline): SNHLY, FYNNEI. This CDR3 spans 15 amino acids. The DNA for the CDR3 is TGTACCAGCAGGGGAGATGAGGGAATGGGCACTGAAGCTTTCTTT. Its translation is CTSRGDEGMGTEAFF.

Many counts were recorded for this clonotype. Written as DNA, the CDR3 is TGTGCCAGCTCACCTCGGACCAGGGACACTGAAGCTTTCTTT. Protein product: CASSPRTRDTEAFF. This chain links TRBV18 with TRBJ1-1, with a tentative D call TRBD1 (5 bases). The CDR3 contains 14 residues. Germline V lookup: CDR1 KGHSH, CDR2 LQKENI. Trimming took 3 bases from V and 3 from J, leaving 11 bases between them.

This clonotype has at least ten counts. The gene calls are TRBV5-5 and TRBJ1-1; TRBD1 might be the D (5 bases). This CDR3 is 16 amino acids long. Trimming cost V 2 bases and J 4 bases, with 18 bases left between them. Germline CDR1 is SGHKS and CDR2 is YYEKEE (reference sequence). The CDR3 nucleotides read TGTGCCAGCAGCTTTTACGCCGAGGGGAGCACCACTGAAGCTTTCTTT. This gives the protein CASSFYAEGSTTEAFF.

Ten or more counts support this clonotype. The rearrangement uses TRBV30 and TRBJ2-3; D may be TRBD1 or TRBD2 (5 bases each). Deletions cut 7 bases from V and 0 bases from J, with 14 bases between. The CDR3 length is 14 residues. Germline CDR1 is GTSNPN and CDR2 is SVGIG (reference sequence). CDR3 sequence reads: CALIGDGSTDTQYF. CDR3 coding DNA: TGTGCCTTGATCGGGGACGGAAGCACAGATACGCAGTATTTT.

To note about this clonotype: Since a much larger clone is just one base distant, this may be a read error. The gene calls are TRBV7-9 and TRBJ2-1, with TRBD2 matching 7 bases. Trimming at V came to 6 bases and at J to 8 bases, leaving 10 bases not matched to a gene. This CDR3 has 14 amino acids. Looked up from germline, CDR1 is SEHNR and CDR2 is FQNEAQ (reference sequence). The CDR3 loop is CASSWGGGGYEQFF. The CDR3 nucleotides read TGTGCCAGCAGTTGGGGGGGGGGGGGGTATGAGCAGTTCTTC.

This clonotype was seen ten or more times. The chain is built from TRBV7-8 and TRBJ1-5; D is undetermined. V lost 2 bases and J lost 5, with 13 bases in between. This CDR3 has 15 amino acids. In germline, CDR1 is SGHVS, CDR2 FQNEAQ. CDR3 sequence reads: CASSLNFGNDQPQHF. The CDR3 bases are TGTGCCAGCAGCTTAAATTTTGGAAACGATCAGCCCCAGCATTTT.

This clonotype appeared many times. The V call is TRBV7-3, the J call TRBJ1-1, with D perhaps TRBD1 (5 bases). Germline V gene lookup returns CDR1 SGHTA and CDR2 FQGTGA. V lost 2 bases to trimming and J lost 11 bases, with 15 bases between them. The CDR3 spans 13 residues. The CDR3 nucleotides read TGTGCCAGCAGCTTAGGAGGTGAAAGGGGTGCTTTCTTT. Residues: CASSLGGERGAFF.

By share, this clonotype ranks as medium-sized (0.01 to 0.1%). The CDR3 DNA follows: TGTGCCAGCAGTCCTGCCACGGGGGAGGGCTCTACGCAGTATTTT. Amino acid sequence: CASSPATGEGSTQYF. This chain joins TRBV7-7 and TRBJ2-3; 7 positions agree with TRBD2. V gave up 6 bases and J gave up 8 bases; unmatched junction bases: 14. The CDR3 sequence is 15 residues long. The germline gives CDR1 SSHAT, CDR2 FNYEAQ (reference sequence).

This clonotype was counted many times. The chain combines TRBV5-6 with TRBJ1-5; tentatively, D is TRBD1 (5 bases). The V and J ends lost 2 bases and 1 base respectively, with 13 bases between them. There are 16 residues in the CDR3. CDR1 SGHDT and CDR2 YYEEEE come from the germline V gene. CDR3 protein: CASSLTGGASNQPQHF. DNA for the CDR3: TGTGCCAGCAGCTTAACGGGAGGGGCGAGCAATCAGCCCCAGCATTTT.

Ten or more counts support this clonotype. This chain uses TRBV7-2 with TRBJ1-6; tentatively, D is TRBD1 (5 bases). The CDR3 is 19 residues long. The germline V and J ends were trimmed by 2 bases and 6 bases, with 23 bases remaining between them. From germline, CDR1 is SGHTA and CDR2 FQGNSA. For the CDR3, the DNA is TGTGCCAGCAGCTTAAAGGGCAGGGTCTGGGATTCGGGTAATTCACCCCTCCACTTT. Translation: CASSLKGRVWDSGNSPLHF.

This clonotype was observed many times. The gene calls are TRBV7-2 and TRBJ1-5; tentatively, D is TRBD1 (6 bases). The ends were cut back, 2 bases at V and 3 bases at J, with 11 bases in the middle. This CDR3 comprises 15 residues. Germline CDR1 reads SGHTA; CDR2 reads FQGNSA. CDR3: CASSLYQGINQPQHF. The CDR3 bases are TGTGCCAGCAGCTTATATCAGGGGATCAATCAGCCCCAGCATTTT. Using reference TRBV7-2 and TRBJ1-5 for the parts outside the CDR3, the full variable domain is GAGVSQSPSNKVTEKGKDVELRCDPISGHTALYWYRQSLGQGLEFLIYFQGNSAPDKSGLPSDRFSAERTGGSVSTLTIQRTQQEDSAVYLCASSLYQGINQPQHFGDGTRLSIL.

This clonotype was observed at least ten times. The J gene is TRBJ2-1, the V gene TRBV20-1, with 14 bases aligning to TRBD2. V shed 3 bases, J shed 3 bases, and the junction held 1 base outside the gene matches. In germline, CDR1 is DFQATT, CDR2 SNEGSKA (reference sequence). CDR3 length: 15 residues. CDR3 loop: CSASGTSGGYNEQFF. The CDR3 nucleotides read TGCAGTGCTAGTGGGACTAGCGGGGGCTACAATGAGCAGTTCTTC.

This clonotype appeared many times. V usage is TRBV28 and J usage is TRBJ2-3; D is unclear. Germline V gene sequence: CDR1 MDHEN, CDR2 SYDVKM. V was cut by 2 bases and J by 0 bases, with 9 bases left in between. CDR3 size: 15 residues. CDR3 nucleotide sequence: TGTGCCAGCAGTTTACTGGGATCTAGCACAGATACGCAGTATTTT. It specifies CASSLLGSSTDTQYF.

Many counts were recorded for this clonotype. This chain connects TRBV29-1 to TRBJ1-4, with a weak D call TRBD1 (6 bases). The CDR3 runs to 13 residues. Germline V lookup: CDR1 SQVTM, CDR2 ANQGSEA. Trimming left V 5 bases short and J 7 bases short, with 14 bases between. The CDR3 DNA sequence: TGCAGCGTTACGGACAGAGACGGTGAAAAACTGTTTTTT. This codes for CSVTDRDGEKLFF.

This clonotype was recorded many times. The rearrangement joins TRBV28 to TRBJ1-2; D unresolved. V shed 3 bases and J shed 5 bases, with 16 bases lying between them. Germline V gene lookup returns CDR1 MDHEN and CDR2 SYDVKM. The CDR3 length is 15 residues. CDR3 sequence (DNA): TGTGCCAGCAGTTTCTTTGCGGGGTCCCGGTATGGCTACACCTTC. Translating gives CASSFFAGSRYGYTF.

This clonotype was seen repeatedly, ten times or more. This chain uses TRBV2 with TRBJ1-5; the match to TRBD1 covers 9 bases. The junction had 3 bases not matched to a gene; V was cut back by 8 bases and J by 4 bases. The CDR3 runs to 13 residues. The germline CDR1 and CDR2 sequences are SNHLY and FYNNEI. CDR3 DNA: TGTGCCAGCGGACAGGGGCCGAATCAGCCCCAGCATTTT. It encodes CASGQGPNQPQHF.

This clonotype was counted ten times or more. The chain recombines TRBV28 with TRBJ1-1; weak D call: TRBD1 (5 bases). The CDR3 totals 14 residues. CDR1 and CDR2 (germline): MDHEN, SYDVKM. The V end was cut by 7 bases, the J end by 4 bases, with 16 bases between. This chain's CDR3 is CASIPPTVGTEAFF. The CDR3 DNA is TGTGCCAGCATACCTCCGACAGTGGGCACTGAAGCTTTCTTT.

Ten or more counts support this clonotype. This chain's CDR3 is CASSHRDTQYF. CDR3 bases: TGCGCCAGCAGCCATCGAGATACGCAGTATTTT. The chain combines TRBV10-2 with TRBJ2-3; D is undetermined. V was cut by 6 bases and J by 5 bases, with 6 bases left in between. The germline V gene encodes CDR1 WSHSY and CDR2 SAAADI. CDR3 length: 11 amino acids.

This clonotype was detected ten times or more. The J gene is TRBJ2-3, the V gene TRBV6-1, with TRBD2 matching 10 bases. Germline lookup yields CDR1 MNHNS and CDR2 SASEGT. V lost 5 bases and J lost 4; bases outside the gene matches: 9. The CDR3 is 16 amino acids. CDR3 residues: CASSLQRGGVADTQYF. DNA for the CDR3: TGTGCCAGCAGTTTACAGCGGGGGGGCGTCGCAGATACGCAGTATTTT.

This clonotype was detected ten times or more. The chain links TRBV7-2 to TRBJ2-7, with D unclear. Trimming left V 2 bases short and J 2 bases short, with 7 bases between. CDR1 and CDR2 (germline): SGHTA, FQGNSA. The CDR3 length is 13 residues. The CDR3 region has the DNA TGTGCCAGCAGCTTATTCCGACCCTACGAGCAGTACTTC. Residues: CASSLFRPYEQYF.

In regard to this clonotype: This sequence may be a read error, since a much larger clone differs from it by one base. The chain carries TRBV2 and TRBJ2-7; no firm D call. CDR3 length: 13 amino acids. Per germline, CDR1 SNHLY and CDR2 FYNNEI. The CDR3 reads CTSSEWQVSEQYF. The CDR3 DNA sequence: TGTACCAGCAGTGAATGGCAAGTCTCCGAGCAGTACTTC.

This clonotype was counted ten times or more. The chain uses TRBV7-9 and TRBJ2-5, with D maybe TRBD2 (6 bases). CDR1 and CDR2 (germline): SEHNR, FQNEAQ (reference sequence). The CDR3 length is 15 residues. V was shortened by 1 base and J by 2 bases, with 11 bases between the two germline ends. The CDR3 loop reads CASSLGRGAQETQYF. The CDR3 coding sequence is TGTGCCAGCAGCTTAGGTCGCGGGGCTCAAGAGACCCAGTACTTC.

In this sample, this clonotype turned up many times. The gene calls are TRBV7-2 and TRBJ2-4, with 7 positions matching TRBD1. This CDR3 is built from 16 residues. With 5 bases clipped from V and 4 bases from J, the junction kept 11 bases outside the gene matches. CDR1 and CDR2 from the germline V gene are SGHTA and FQGNSA. This CDR3 is CASSLEGASRKNIQYF. CDR3 in DNA: TGTGCCAGCAGCCTAGAGGGGGCCTCCCGAAAAAACATTCAGTACTTC.

The sample holds many counts of this clonotype. V gene TRBV12-3 or TRBV12-4 combines with J gene TRBJ1-6; 7 nucleotides align to TRBD1. CDR3 length equals 18 residues. The junction had 17 bases not matched to a gene; V was cut back by 7 bases and J by 5 bases. Here the CDR3 DNA reads TGTGCCAGCACTTTCTTTTTCTACGGGACAGATAATAATTCACCCCTCCACTTT. This codes for CASTFFFYGTDNNSPLHF.

This clonotype appeared many times. This rearrangement joins TRBV11-3 to TRBJ2-1; tentatively, D is TRBD1 (6 bases). V lost 1 base and J lost 5, with 12 bases in between. This CDR3 region has 15 residues. Germline CDR1 reads SGHNT; CDR2 reads YENEEA. DNA of the CDR3: TGTGCCAGCAGCTTAGGTCAGGGGTTCAACAATGAGCAGTTCTTC. It specifies CASSLGQGFNNEQFF.

There are many counts of this clonotype. The chain carries TRBV28 and TRBJ2-6; TRBD1 matches 7 bases. The length of the CDR3 is 15 residues. Germline CDR1 MDHEN, CDR2 SYDVKM. The J segment lost 2 bases and the V segment lost 5 bases, leaving 3 bases of the junction unmatched. CDR3 bases: TGTGCCAGCAGTGAAACAGGGGCTGGGGCCAACGTCCTGACTTTC. The encoded protein is CASSETGAGANVLTF.

This clonotype came up many times. This chain uses TRBV7-2 with TRBJ2-5; weak D call: TRBD2 (5 bases). The germline V gene has CDR1 SGHTA and CDR2 FQGNSA. Trimming took off 2 bases at V and 3 bases at J, with 7 bases between the two ends. The CDR3 sequence is 13 residues long. CDR3 sequence (DNA): TGTGCCAGCAGCTTATACGGGAAAGAGACCCAGTACTTC. The encoded protein is CASSLYGKETQYF.

This clonotype was recorded many times. CDR3 sequence: CASSQEGGQGAWEQYF. For the CDR3, the DNA is TGCGCCAGCAGCCAAGAAGGAGGACAGGGGGCCTGGGAGCAGTACTTC. This sequence joins TRBV4-1 and TRBJ2-7; 11 nucleotides match TRBD1. The ends lost 0 bases at V and 7 bases at J; junction bases unmatched: 8. CDR3 length equals 16 residues. Germline values: CDR1 MGHRA, CDR2 YSYEKL.